This TCR beta chain was recorded in a study of T cell responses to AZD1222 COVID-19 vaccine. On the study more broadly: Some second doses came at about 4 weeks and others at about 12 weeks; these were pooled.

Study outcomes and limitations: Rises in breadth and depth of Spike-specific TCRs came after two AZD1222 doses.

The CDR3 covers 16 residues. The junction had 6 bases not matched to a gene; V was cut back by 1 base and J by 1 base. Germline V gives CDR1 KGHSH, CDR2 LQKENI. TCRdb's table, derived via immunoSEQ multiplex PCR, lists solely in-frame clones and lacks some. The sample gives more than 100,000 clones, roughly 90% of which show up once; under 9% is in the top ten. This clone was recorded once. No antigen is known for it. The chain combines TRBV18 with TRBJ1-1; 7 nucleotides align to TRBD1. The specimen was peripheral blood, collected on day 0 of AZD1222 vaccination. The origin of this receptor is an adult in good health. The CDR3 region is CASSPRDSYSNTEAFF. CDR3 nucleotides: TGTGCCAGCTCACCACGGGACAGCTACTCGAACACTGAAGCTTTCTTT.